The clone carrying this TCR beta chain was seen a handful of times. Antigen unknown. Other nucleotide sequences in the sample specify the same CDR3. RNA extraction was followed by reverse transcription into cDNA, which acted as the sequencing template. Produced via immunoSEQ multiplex PCR; TCRdb's table is partial and in-frame only. The data hold over 100,000 clones, with 50% to 55% observed a single time. This sample stems from a study of CD8+ T cells in alopecia areata. Study-level points and caveats: Lesional scalp, notably in alopecia totalis/universalis, had clonality above that of normal scalp. In blood and scalp, many expanded lesional clones persisted during tofacitinib.

Treatment specified: oral pan-JAK inhibitor, 5-10 mg twice daily. The study team obtained lesional scalp punch biopsies and peripheral blood from alopecia areata patients. The V gene lost 4 bases and the J gene lost 0 bases, with 9 bases spanning the gap. There are 13 residues in the CDR3. CDR1 SQVTM and CDR2 ANQGSEA come from the germline V gene. This rearrangement joins TRBV29-1 to TRBJ1-1, with D hard to call. The sequencing used CD4+ T cells sorted from blood, collected at week 4, from a patient treated with tofacitinib. This clonotype was sampled from a human donor with alopecia areata. CDR3 sequence (DNA): TGCAGCGTTGGAGGTAGGTTGAACACTGAAGCTTTCTTT. It is translated as CSVGGRLNTEAFF.